A single sample is the source of the 21 T cell receptor beta chains below, sequenced in a study of blood T cell repertoires in COVID-19. The method was immunoSEQ multiplex PCR; TCRdb's version includes in-frame clones alone and lacks a portion of them. The repertoire consists of more than 200,000 clones, with around four fifths occurring once and the leading ten covering roughly 8%. Sequenced input: peripheral blood. These receptors were collected from a woman aged 45 to 65 with acute or convalescent COVID-19.

The rearrangement joins TRBV5-5 to TRBJ1-2; D possibly corresponds to TRBD1 (6 bases). The CDR3 totals 14 residues. Trimming cost V 0 bases and J 4 bases, with 10 bases left between them. Per the germline V gene, CDR1 is SGHKS and CDR2 is YYEKEE (reference sequence). In nucleotides, the CDR3 is TGTGCCAGCAGCTTGGTTGAGGGGGTCTATGGCTACACCTTC. Amino acids: CASSLVEGVYGYTF.

The chain recombines TRBV3-1 (or the pseudogene TRBV3-2) with TRBJ2-1; 15 nucleotides align to TRBD2. The CDR3 covers 17 residues. Germline assignment: CDR1 LGHDT and CDR2 YNNKEL (reference sequence). The ends lost 2 bases at V and 15 bases at J; junction bases unmatched: 14. The DNA for the CDR3 is TGTGCCAGCAGCCAACAGTGGGGACTAGCGGGAGGAGTCCATCGGTTCTTC. It is translated as CASSQQWGLAGGVHRFF.

This clone was counted a few times. The chain uses TRBV5-1 and TRBJ2-1; weak D call: TRBD2 (6 bases). Per the germline V gene, CDR1 is SGHRS and CDR2 is YFSETQ. Trimming removed 6 bases at V and 8 bases at J, with 18 bases between. CDR3 length equals 14 residues. CDR3 region: CASNPSGSRYEQFF. The CDR3 DNA reads TGCGCCAGCAACCCATCCGGGAGTAGATATGAGCAGTTCTTC.

The J gene is TRBJ1-1, the V gene TRBV15; weak D call: TRBD1 (5 bases). This CDR3 is 14 amino acids long. Germline V gives CDR1 LNHNV, CDR2 YYDKDF (reference sequence). V lost 0 bases, J lost 7 bases, and 12 bases lay in between. The CDR3 DNA sequence: TGTGCCACCAGCAGAGATGTTGCGGGGGGTGAAGCTTTCTTT. Amino acid sequence: CATSRDVAGGEAFF. The full variable domain, its missing parts supplied by reference TRBV15 and TRBJ1-1, is DAMVIQNPRYQVTQFGKPVTLSCSQTLNHNVMYWYQQKSSQAPKLLFHYYDKDFNNEADTPDNFQSRRPNTSFCFLDIRSPGLGDTAMYLCATSRDVAGGEAFFGQGTRLTVV.

The V gene is TRBV18, the J gene TRBJ2-7, with a weak D call TRBD2 (7 bases). CDR1 is KGHSH and CDR2 is LQKENI in the germline V gene. There are 15 residues in the CDR3. The germline V and J ends were trimmed by 4 bases and 5 bases, with 18 bases remaining between them. Here the CDR3 reads CASSQGQLTSHEQYF. CDR3 coding DNA: TGTGCCAGCTCACAAGGACAGCTGACTAGCCACGAGCAGTACTTC.

The chain uses TRBV28 and TRBJ2-3, with 7 bases identical to TRBD2. The CDR3 totals 14 residues. The trim removed 9 bases at V and 2 bases at J, leaving 8 bases unmatched. CDR1 MDHEN and CDR2 SYDVKM come from the germline V gene. The CDR3 DNA sequence: TGTGCCAGTCTGCTGGCGGGAGTCACAGATACGCAGTATTTT. This encodes CASLLAGVTDTQYF.

With respect to this clone: The sample contains more than one DNA sequence encoding this CDR3. V and J are TRBV3-1 (or the pseudogene TRBV3-2) and TRBJ1-1; no clear D gene. Trimming shortened V by 1 base and J by 0 bases, and 3 bases separated the two germline ends. The CDR3 is 13 residues long. Per the germline V gene, CDR1 is LGHDT and CDR2 is YNNKEL (reference sequence). The DNA for the CDR3 is TGTGCCAGCAGCCAAGCCTTGAACACTGAAGCTTTCTTT. Protein product: CASSQALNTEAFF.

This chain uses TRBV5-6 with TRBJ1-1; 9 bases line up with TRBD1. CDR1 and CDR2 (germline): SGHDT, YYEEEE. V shed 3 bases, J shed 4 bases, and the junction held 4 bases outside the gene matches. This CDR3 has 14 amino acids. CDR3 loop: CASSYPTGGTEAFF. The CDR3, as DNA: TGTGCCAGCAGCTACCCGACAGGGGGCACTGAAGCTTTCTTT.

V usage is TRBV5-6 and J usage is TRBJ1-4; TRBD1 matches 9 bases. The CDR3 contains 16 residues. The V and J ends lost 1 base and 8 bases, in that order; junction bases with no gene match: 9. CDR1 is SGHDT and CDR2 is YYEEEE in the germline V gene. The CDR3: CASSLPTGGAGEKLFF. CDR3 DNA sequence: TGTGCCAGCAGCTTGCCTACAGGGGGCGCGGGCGAAAAACTGTTTTTT. Full variable domain (missing parts from reference TRBV5-6 and TRBJ1-4): DAGVTQSPTHLIKTRGQQVTLRCSPKSGHDTVSWYQQALGQGPQFIFQYYEEEERQRGNFPDRFSGHQFPNYSSELNVNALLLGDSALYLCASSLPTGGAGEKLFFGSGTQLSVL.

The chain links TRBV14 to TRBJ2-7; a possible D gene is TRBD1 (7 bases). Germline CDR1 is SGHDN and CDR2 is FVKESK. Trimming took 1 base from V and 4 from J, leaving 8 bases between them. This CDR3 contains 13 residues. The CDR3 reads CASSQAGGYEQYF. CDR3 in DNA: TGTGCCAGCAGCCAAGCAGGGGGGTACGAGCAGTACTTC.

V gene TRBV10-3 combines with J gene TRBJ2-7; 16 bases are a match to TRBD2. Germline V gene data show CDR1 as ENHRY and CDR2 as SYGVKD. This CDR3 is built from 18 residues. J gave up 3 bases and V 0 bases, and 5 bases lay outside the gene matches. CDR3 region: CAISESGTSGRVGYEQYF. CDR3 nucleotides: TGTGCCATCAGTGAGTCGGGGACTAGCGGGAGGGTCGGCTACGAGCAGTACTTC.

The chain links TRBV28 to TRBJ2-7; D gene unclear. The V end lost 7 bases, the J end lost 4 bases, and 11 bases lay between the germline ends. CDR1 is MDHEN and CDR2 is SYDVKM in the germline V gene. The CDR3 extends over 12 amino acids. CDR3 in amino acids: CASKKSFYEQYF. CDR3 coding DNA: TGTGCCAGCAAGAAAAGCTTTTACGAGCAGTACTTC.

This chain links TRBV18 with TRBJ2-1; D is perhaps TRBD1 (6 bases). Deletions cut 3 bases from V and 8 bases from J, with 20 bases between. The germline gives CDR1 KGHSH, CDR2 LQKENI. The CDR3 consists of 16 residues. This CDR3 reads CASSPPDRALFDEQFF. The CDR3 DNA follows: TGTGCCAGCTCACCTCCGGACAGAGCACTTTTCGATGAGCAGTTCTTC.

The gene calls are TRBV12-3 or TRBV12-4 and TRBJ1-1; D call uncertain. The CDR3 runs to 12 residues. Trimming pared 7 bases from V and 5 bases from J, leaving 11 bases between. Here the CDR3 DNA reads TGTGCCAGCACCAAGAGAGTTACTGAAGCTTTCTTT. Translation: CASTKRVTEAFF.

The chain has TRBV5-1 and TRBJ2-3; 9 bases fit TRBD2. The germline gives CDR1 SGHRS, CDR2 YFSETQ. The CDR3 spans 17 residues. V was clipped by 4 bases and J by 0 bases; unmatched bases: 9. CDR3: CASSLIILAGSTDTQYF. The CDR3 nucleotides are TGCGCCAGCAGCCTTATTATTCTAGCGGGAAGCACAGATACGCAGTATTTT.

The V call is TRBV14, the J call TRBJ2-7; D possibly corresponds to TRBD2 (6 bases). Trimming removed 8 bases at V and 0 bases at J, with 11 bases between. The CDR3 covers 13 residues. In germline, CDR1 is SGHDN, CDR2 FVKESK. The CDR3 region has the DNA TGTGCCAGCGCCGCGGGATTCTCCTACGAGCAGTACTTC. Its protein product is CASAAGFSYEQYF.

The chain combines TRBV28 with TRBJ2-7; 7 positions agree with TRBD1. Looked up from germline, CDR1 is MDHEN and CDR2 is SYDVKM. This CDR3 is 14 amino acids long. Trimming cost V 8 bases and J 1 base; bases outside gene matches: 8. CDR3 sequence: CASPGQTNSYEQYF. CDR3 coding DNA: TGTGCCAGCCCGGGACAGACTAATTCCTACGAGCAGTACTTC.

The chain carries TRBV7-9 and TRBJ2-1; the D is unclear. The CDR3 totals 14 residues. In germline, CDR1 is SEHNR, CDR2 FQNEAQ (reference sequence). The V and J ends lost 4 bases and 7 bases respectively, with 14 bases between them. The CDR3 spells CASSSGLSENEQFF. As DNA, the CDR3 is TGTGCCAGCAGCTCTGGGTTGAGCGAGAATGAGCAGTTCTTC.

This clone was detected only once. The gene calls are TRBV6-6 and TRBJ2-6; D is possibly TRBD1 (6 bases). In germline, CDR1 is MNHNY, CDR2 SVGAGI (reference sequence). The CDR3 loop spans 14 amino acids. V was trimmed by 10 bases and J by 1 base, leaving 11 bases between them. DNA of the CDR3: TGTGCCACCACCCAGGGGTCTGGGGCCAACGTCCTGACTTTC. It yields the protein CATTQGSGANVLTF.

The V gene is TRBV12-3 or TRBV12-4, the J gene TRBJ2-1; D call uncertain. The CDR3 spans 13 residues. Trimming removed 6 bases from V and 9 bases from J, with 15 bases in between. The CDR3 loop is CASSRHYAFEQFF. DNA for the CDR3: TGTGCCAGCAGCCGCCATTACGCGTTTGAGCAGTTCTTC.

The chain links TRBV3-1 (or the pseudogene TRBV3-2) to TRBJ2-5; 9 nucleotides line up with TRBD1. Per the germline V gene, CDR1 is LGHDT and CDR2 is YNNKEL (reference sequence). The CDR3 has 17 amino acids. With V trimmed by 1 base and J by 3 bases, 9 bases remained unmatched. CDR3 DNA sequence: TGTGCCAGCAGCCAAGCTCCTTCCGGGACAGGGAAAGAGACCCAGTACTTC. It is translated as CASSQAPSGTGKETQYF.